The TCR beta chain described here comes from a study of T cell responses to AZD1222 COVID-19 vaccine. Study-level results: Dominant at 160-218 and 743-854, vaccine-associated CD4 TCRs also spanned spike.

Sequencing was performed with immunoSEQ multiplex PCR; in TCRdb, only in-frame clones are kept and a portion is missing. The sample carries approximately 90,000 clones, around 93% recorded once. Germline-derived CDR1 and CDR2 are MNHEY and SVGAGI. Trimming at V came to 2 bases and at J to 1 base, leaving 2 bases not matched to a gene. This CDR3 region has 15 residues. Concerning this clone: Its antigen is unknown.

This sequence originates from an adult in good health. The starting material was peripheral blood, obtained on day 0 of AZD1222 vaccination. The chain recombines TRBV6-5 with TRBJ2-7, with TRBD2 identical over 10 bases. The CDR3 region is CASSYRSGRSYEQYF. DNA for the CDR3: TGTGCCAGCAGTTACCGTAGCGGGAGGTCCTACGAGCAGTACTTC.